The clone carrying this T cell receptor (beta chain) was observed many times. This specimen belongs to a study of Graves' ophthalmopathy and Graves' hyperthyroidism. Amplification of the TCR beta CDR3 regions used RNA transcripts (as template). HTBI primers were employed in first-round RT-PCR, then a second-round multiplex PCR followed. TCRdb re-derived calls from the multiplex PCR reads in MiXCR, one entry per CDR3 protein. The sample carries over 500,000 distinct CDR3 sequences, 22% recorded once. Sequenced: peripheral blood. The receptor's source is a woman between 18 and 30 years old with stable Graves' hyperthyroidism. Some clones in this sample may be carry-over from other donors' samples.

Written as DNA, the CDR3 is TGTGCCATCGGACGGACAGTCTATAATTCACCCCTCCACTTT. Residues: CAIGRTVYNSPLHF. The V gene is TRBV10-3, the J gene TRBJ1-6; D is perhaps TRBD1 (6 bases). Trimming removed 8 bases from V and 3 bases from J, with 11 bases in between. The CDR3 runs to 14 residues. Germline-derived CDR1 and CDR2 are ENHRY and SYGVKD.